The 11 T cell receptor beta chains given below trace back to one sample, sequenced in a study of cytomegalovirus exposure and HLA in healthy donors. PCR used 60 Vbeta primers and 13 Jbeta primers. Measured with immunoSEQ multiplex PCR; TCRdb has only the in-frame clones, and not every one. The profile shows around 120,000 clones, approximately 80% of them singletons. Sample: PBMCs. The receptor set was obtained from a man in his fifties or sixties in good health and CMV-seropositive.

The chain is built from TRBV6-5 and TRBJ2-5; D call uncertain. The J call may be wrong; the DNA end is better matched by TRBJ2-7. Germline CDR1 and CDR2: MNHEY and SVGAGI. This CDR3 has 14 residues. As DNA, the CDR3 is TGTGCCAGCAGTTACAGCAGACAATCCTACGAGCAGTACTTC. This encodes CASSYSRQSYEQYF.

Only one count was recorded for this clone. The rearrangement links TRBV5-4 to TRBJ2-7; 9 nucleotides agree with TRBD1. The ends lost 2 bases at V and 5 bases at J; junction bases unmatched: 2. This CDR3 has 13 residues. CDR1 is SGHNT and CDR2 is YYREEE in the germline V gene (reference sequence). CDR3 protein: CASSFGTGNEQYF. The DNA for the CDR3 is TGTGCCAGCAGCTTTGGGACAGGGAACGAGCAGTACTTC.

The chain links TRBV2 to TRBJ2-6; D gene ambiguous. Germline V gives CDR1 SNHLY, CDR2 FYNNEI. V lost 3 bases to trimming and J lost 0 bases, with 9 bases between them. CDR3 size: 16 residues. CDR3 DNA: TGTGCCAGCAGTGATTTTGGCCCCTCTGGGGCCAACGTCCTGACTTTC. Its protein product is CASSDFGPSGANVLTF.

This chain joins TRBV27 and TRBJ1-1; D gene ambiguous. V was shortened by 8 bases and J by 0 bases, with 4 bases between the two germline ends. The CDR3 length is 11 residues. Germline values: CDR1 MNHEY, CDR2 SMNVEV (reference sequence). CDR3: CASQMNTEAFF. CDR3 DNA: TGTGCCAGCCAGATGAACACTGAAGCTTTCTTT.

The genes are TRBV18 and TRBJ2-1; 8 nucleotides align to TRBD2. J lost 4 bases, V lost 1 base, and 3 bases had no gene match. Germline V CDR1 and CDR2: KGHSH, LQKENI. The length of the CDR3 is 15 residues. For the CDR3, the DNA is TGTGCCAGCTCACCACGAGCTAGCGGGTACAATGAGCAGTTCTTC. Residues: CASSPRASGYNEQFF.

The CDR3 sequence: CASSSDSPGNTIYF. The CDR3 nucleotides are TGTGCCAGCAGCTCGGACAGCCCTGGAAACACCATATATTTT. The chain carries TRBV7-9 and TRBJ1-3, with TRBD1 as a possible D gene (6 bases). This CDR3 is built from 14 residues. Germline CDR1 is SEHNR and CDR2 is FQNEAQ (reference sequence). Trimming took off 4 bases at V and 2 bases at J, with 9 bases between the two ends. Complete variable domain (other parts from reference TRBV7-9 and TRBJ1-3): DTGVSQNPRHKITKRGQNVTFRCDPISEHNRLYWYRQTLGQGPEFLTYFQNEAQLEKSRLLSDRFSAERPKGSFSTLEIQRTEQGDSAMYLCASSSDSPGNTIYFGEGSWLTVV.

V usage is TRBV29-1 and J usage is TRBJ1-2, with D possibly being TRBD1 (6 bases). Trimming left V 6 bases short and J 8 bases short, with 28 bases between. CDR3 size: 16 residues. Germline V lookup: CDR1 SQVTM, CDR2 ANQGSEA. The CDR3 sequence: CSVDDLRGGSSRGYTF. The CDR3 DNA is TGCAGCGTAGACGATCTCAGAGGGGGAAGTTCGCGGGGCTACACCTTC.

This clone was counted a few times. The V gene is TRBV21-1, the J gene TRBJ1-2. TRBV21-1 is an annotated pseudogene. The CDR3 loop spans 12 amino acids. CDR3 in amino acids: CASSSLGRVFNF. Written as DNA, the CDR3 is TGTGCCAGCAGCTCCCTGGGGAGGGTCTTCAACTTC.

This clone was counted a few times. This CDR3 reads CASSDPGTAGEAFF. The CDR3 DNA reads TGTGCCAGCAGTGACCCCGGGACAGCTGGTGAAGCTTTCTTT. V usage is TRBV6-1 and J usage is TRBJ1-1; TRBD1 aligns across 7 bases. CDR3 length: 14 amino acids. The ends lost 3 bases at V and 7 bases at J; junction bases unmatched: 8. Germline V gene lookup returns CDR1 MNHNS and CDR2 SASEGT.

The chain has TRBV2 and TRBJ2-5; TRBD2 matches 8 bases. CDR1 is SNHLY and CDR2 is FYNNEI in the germline V gene. CDR3 length: 14 residues. Losses at the gene ends were 8 bases for V and 5 bases for J; bases not matched to a gene: 10. CDR3 residues: CASLVAGIGETQYF. The CDR3 coding sequence is TGTGCCAGCCTTGTAGCGGGGATCGGGGAGACCCAGTACTTC.

The chain recombines TRBV29-1 with TRBJ1-2; 7 positions match TRBD1. The germline V gene encodes CDR1 SQVTM and CDR2 ANQGSEA. Germline trimming cut 6 bases from V and 2 bases from J; bases unmatched to any gene: 6. There are 13 residues in the CDR3. The DNA of the CDR3 is TGCAGCGTCCAGACAGGGTCGAACTATGGCTACACCTTC. As protein: CSVQTGSNYGYTF. The variable domain in full, completed from reference TRBV29-1 and TRBJ1-2, reads SAVISQKPSRDICQRGTSLTIQCQVDSQVTMMFWYRQQPGQSLTLIATANQGSEATYESGFVIDKFPISRPNLTFSTLTVSNMSPEDSSIYLCSVQTGSNYGYTFGSGTRLTVV.